This T cell receptor beta chain emerged from a study of shared clonotypes between healthy human individuals. Study-level results: A reduction in generation probabilities was seen for non-shared clonotypes relative to those shared by all four donors.

V was cut by 2 bases and J by 4 bases, with 8 bases left in between. The CDR3 has 13 residues. The germline CDR1 and CDR2 sequences are SGHTA and FQGNSA. With regard to this clone: Its antigen remains unidentified. Additional DNA sequences in this sample encode the identical CDR3.

Libraries were prepared by immunoSEQ multiplex PCR; TCRdb keeps only in-frame clonotypes and omits some of them. The table has 2 million to 2.5 million clones, over 85% seen once. The split of CD4+ cells yielded CD45RA+ naive and CD45RA-negative memory subsets. The sequencing input was naive CD4+ T cells from PBMCs. This sample's subset: CD45RA+ positively selected. The V call is TRBV7-2, the J call TRBJ1-2, with D maybe TRBD1 (5 bases). This receptor was taken from a man aged 18 to 29 in good health. Some clones in this sample may be carry-over from other donors' samples. CDR3 coding DNA: TGTGCCAGCAGCTTACCGGGGGGCTATGGCTACACCTTC. Translation: CASSLPGGYGYTF.